This T cell receptor beta chain was captured in a study of blood T cells in healthy people across ages (dated by TCRdb to 2014 to 2015). General notes on the study: In model experiments, template switching captured roughly one uniquely barcoded TCR beta cDNA molecule for every two T cells. The study measured age-related changes in TCR beta repertoire diversity using deep sequencing normalized with unique cDNA molecular identifiers. The study analyzed two additional independent replicas of 1 million unique cDNA reads from the same blood draw for two donors, one aged 18 to 30 and one aged 80 or older. The donors were divided into four age groups: young (average 16 years), middle-aged (around 41), aged (approximately 62) and long-lived (about 90). To avoid experimental bias, donors of different ages were spread randomly across the sequencing lanes. The full study reports these points: Compared with the aged group, the long-lived group had more naive CD4+ T cells, fewer expanded clones and increased TCR diversity, a pattern suggesting age selection. Because the CMV infection status of the donors was unknown, age-related changes in expanded clonotypes may potentially have been confounded. A strong correlation was found between observed TCR beta diversity and the percentage of naive T cells measured by flow cytometry. Estimates of total diversity from one million sequenced T cells were regarded as lower bounds and underestimates. As age increased, observed TCR beta diversity per million T cells dropped in a roughly linear way, and a significant reduction was already evident by age around 41. Bulk unsorted PBMC profiling prevented conclusive comparison of naive and antigen-experienced compartments.

Donors were approximately 42 systemically healthy Caucasian individuals from Russia aged about 6 to 100 years. Approximately 10 milliliters of peripheral blood were collected from each donor into EDTA-treated Vacutainer tubes. Ficoll-Paque density-gradient centrifugation was used to isolate PBMCs, with at least 6.5 million obtained per sample. Total RNA, at least 5 micrograms per sample, was extracted from PBMCs with Trizol reagent. Naive CD45RAhigh/CD27high T cell percentages were measured by flow cytometry on a PBMC aliquot from every donor. CDR1 and CDR2 were assigned from the germline V gene as MNHEY and SVGEGT. Including the terminal cysteine and phenylalanine, the CDR3 comprises 14 residues. Only the CDR3 DNA stays, 42 bases, in frame from base 1. V is cut back by 6 bases and J by 1 base, with 3 bases in the junction unmatched. The library was made by 5' RACE. A second PCR of about 6 to 12 cycles was run with a J-beta primer mix and a sample-barcoded 5' primer. Each TCR beta cDNA molecule received a unique molecular identifier from a template-switch 5' adaptor carrying 12 random nucleotides. At least 2.5 million CDR3-containing paired-end reads were obtained from each sample. The Mint cDNA synthesis kit, primed by a TRBC-specific oligonucleotide, was used to synthesize first-strand cDNA from all RNA. All cDNA was treated with uracil-DNA glycosylase and then went through a first 18-cycle PCR with the universal primers M1SS and BC2_uni_R. Per the authors' processing: Normalization of each sample was performed by random selection of 1 million high-quality reads, each carrying a distinct molecular identifier. Instead of being binned into consensus sequences, reads with shared molecular identifiers were discarded. MiTCR, with a Q25 quality threshold and the strictest error-elimination algorithm, was used for CDR3 identification, clonotype clustering and error correction. A nonparametric unseen species model with Euler transformation was used to estimate a lower bound on total TCR beta diversity. TCRdb handled the public reads itself, with Q25 trimming in fastp and clone calling in MiXCR, and kept productive beta chains. Rows with a matching CDR3 protein are joined into one entry that keeps the most common DNA and genes. The V and J calls shown here were made by TCRdb, not taken from the authors' results. The sample records some 1.8 million distinct CDR3 sequences, about 39% of which are singletons. The top ten clones comprise about 21% of the sample.

On this clonotype itself: This receptor's antigen is unknown. It has no much larger one-base neighbor in the sample; base qualities were not kept.

The chain links TRBV6-2 or TRBV6-3 with TRBJ2-3, with 8 junctional bases fitting TRBD2. Specimen: blood. This TCR was recovered from a human donor in good health. The CDR3 reads as follows: CASRPAGGTDTQYF. The DNA sequence is as follows: TGTGCCAGCAGGCCAGCGGGGGGCACAGATACGCAGTATTTT.